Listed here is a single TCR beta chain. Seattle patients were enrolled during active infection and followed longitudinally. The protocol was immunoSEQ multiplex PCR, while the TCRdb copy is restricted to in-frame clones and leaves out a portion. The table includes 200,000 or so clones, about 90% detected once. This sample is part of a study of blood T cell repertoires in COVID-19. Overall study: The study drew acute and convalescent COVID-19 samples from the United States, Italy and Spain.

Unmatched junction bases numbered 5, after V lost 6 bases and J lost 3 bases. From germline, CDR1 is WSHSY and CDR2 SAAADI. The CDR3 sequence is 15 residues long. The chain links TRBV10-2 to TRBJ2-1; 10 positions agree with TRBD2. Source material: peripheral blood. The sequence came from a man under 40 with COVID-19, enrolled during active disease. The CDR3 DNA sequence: TGCGCCAGCAGCGAAACTAGCGGGGTCTACAATGAGCAGTTCTTC. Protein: CASSETSGVYNEQFF.